This section outlines one TCR beta chain sequence together with its context. Its antigen is currently unknown. The data were taken from a study of cytotoxic CD8 clonotypes in ibrutinib-treated CLL. Background on the study: Each sample contained, on average, under 260,000 productive templates and roughly 96,000 productive rearrangements. Study-wide points: Starting clonality was above that of age-matched healthy donors and tracked circulating CD8+ T-cell counts. Clonality rose at ibrutinib response, held steady in sustained remission, and fell toward baseline at progression. Samples from sustained-remission and progressing patients were taken at different times.

Measured with immunoSEQ multiplex PCR; TCRdb has only the in-frame clones, and not every one. The profile shows some 200,000 clones, over 65% of them singletons. This CDR3 comprises 16 residues. The germline V gene has CDR1 GTSNPN and CDR2 SVGIG (reference sequence). V lost 0 bases and J 0 bases, leaving 14 bases between the germline ends. The material sequenced was PBMCs, taken after 12 months of ibrutinib treatment. The chain couples TRBV30 to TRBJ1-1; D is uncertain. The sequence was obtained from a human donor with chronic lymphocytic leukemia. CDR3 in amino acids: CAWSVLERLLNTEAFF. In nucleotides, the CDR3 is TGTGCCTGGAGTGTACTCGAAAGGCTACTGAACACTGAAGCTTTCTTT.